One and the same sample provided the 32 T cell receptor beta chains below, sequenced in a study of CD4 T cells in relation to SARS-CoV-2 and coronaviruses. Unexposed donor CD4+ T cells date from about 2011-2019, before the COVID-19 pandemic. Isolation of CD4+ T cells took place after about eleven days in culture. Assay used: immunoSEQ multiplex PCR; TCRdb lists only in-frame clones, some missing. The table has about 18,000 clones, around 81% seen once. The antigens of these receptors remain unknown. The sequenced sample was CD4+ T cells from PBMCs, cultured in vitro. The origin of the receptors is a human donor in good health.

V usage is TRBV4-1 and J usage is TRBJ2-2, with D possibly matching TRBD2 (5 bases). The V gene's germline CDR1 is MGHRA and CDR2 YSYEKL. The CDR3 consists of 17 residues. V gave up 2 bases and J gave up 4 bases, with 17 bases separating them. The DNA of the CDR3 is TGCGCCAGCAGCCAAACCCTAGCACGGCTTGGCACCGGGGAGCTGTTTTTT. Translating it yields CASSQTLARLGTGELFF.

The chain employs TRBV5-1 and TRBJ1-4, with D hard to call. The CDR3 extends over 13 amino acids. Germline V gene data show CDR1 as SGHRS and CDR2 as YFSETQ. Deletions cut 7 bases from V and 0 bases from J, with 7 bases between. CDR3 sequence (DNA): TGCGCCAGCCGAGACGCAACTAATGAAAAACTGTTTTTT. Amino acids: CASRDATNEKLFF.

The CDR3 loop is CAWRGGGLYGYTF. The CDR3 DNA reads TGTGCCTGGAGAGGGGGTGGACTCTATGGCTACACCTTC. This sequence joins TRBV30 and TRBJ1-2; weak D call: TRBD1 (6 bases). The V gene lost 3 bases and the J gene lost 4 bases, with 12 bases spanning the gap. Germline V gene data show CDR1 as GTSNPN and CDR2 as SVGIG (reference sequence). The CDR3 spans 13 residues.

This sequence joins TRBV7-2 and TRBJ1-2, with 7 nucleotides matching TRBD1. This CDR3 has 15 residues. Germline lookup yields CDR1 SGHTA and CDR2 FQGNSA. V trimming: 1 base; J trimming: 8 bases; junction bases outside the gene matches: 10. CDR3 DNA: TGTGCCAGCAGCTTAGAGGTAGGGGGCGGGAACGGCTACACCTTC. It translates to CASSLEVGGGNGYTF.

The CDR3 nucleotides read TGTGCCAGCAGTGAGGTAGGGGCGCGTGGCTACACCTTC. Its protein product is CASSEVGARGYTF. The gene calls are TRBV25-1 and TRBJ1-2, with D maybe TRBD1 (5 bases). Germline V gene sequence: CDR1 MGHDK, CDR2 SYGVNS. Trimming stripped 3 bases from V and 7 bases from J, with 12 bases between. The CDR3 totals 13 residues.

This chain links TRBV29-1 with TRBJ2-1; D is perhaps TRBD1 or TRBD2 (5 bases each). V lost 8 bases and J 6 bases, leaving 32 bases between the germline ends. This CDR3 spans 18 amino acids. Germline-derived CDR1 and CDR2 are SQVTM and ANQGSEA. The CDR3 sequence: CSLLRSSWDGGGPNEQFF. The CDR3 nucleotides are TGCAGCCTACTGCGGTCTTCCTGGGACGGCGGTGGGCCCAATGAGCAGTTCTTC.

The rearrangement uses TRBV28 and TRBJ2-3; D possibly corresponds to TRBD1 (6 bases). The CDR3 sequence is 15 residues long. Trimming pared 7 bases from V and 5 bases from J, leaving 19 bases between. The V gene's germline CDR1 is MDHEN and CDR2 SYDVKM. The CDR3 DNA is TGTGCCAGCAACCCACAGGGAATAGAAGGAGATACGCAGTATTTT. This encodes CASNPQGIEGDTQYF.

The chain joins TRBV7-3 to TRBJ2-2; possible D gene TRBD1, 5 bases. V was trimmed by 4 bases and J by 3 bases, leaving 12 bases between them. The germline V gene encodes CDR1 SGHTA and CDR2 FQGTGA. The CDR3 totals 15 residues. DNA of the CDR3: TGTGCCAGCAGCTCAAGGGGAAGGGACACCGGGGAGCTGTTTTTT. Amino acid sequence: CASSSRGRDTGELFF.

V is TRBV18 and J is TRBJ1-3; 8 bases are a match to TRBD1. V dropped 5 bases and J dropped 0; count of bases not matched to a gene: 12. The CDR3 runs 18 residues. Germline CDR1 and CDR2: KGHSH and LQKENI. CDR3 region: CASSSGTGWRASGNTIYF. The CDR3 DNA reads as TGTGCCAGCTCATCCGGGACAGGTTGGCGCGCCTCTGGAAACACCATATATTTT.

This clone was detected a few times. This sequence joins TRBV5-1 and TRBJ2-5; D unresolved. CDR1 is SGHRS, CDR2 YFSETQ, per germline. The CDR3 has 14 amino acids. Trimming removed 3 bases from V and 0 bases from J, with 9 bases in between. The CDR3 region is CASSWNTDQETQYF. The CDR3 DNA reads TGCGCCAGCAGCTGGAACACAGACCAAGAGACCCAGTACTTC. The full variable domain, in which reference TRBV5-1 and TRBJ2-5 provide the parts outside the CDR3, is KAGVTQTPRYLIKTRGQQVTLSCSPISGHRSVSWYQQTPGQGLQFLFEYFSETQRNKGNFPGRFSGRQFSNSRSEMNVSTLELGDSALYLCASSWNTDQETQYFGPGTRLLVL.

The rearrangement links TRBV11-2 to TRBJ2-1; D remains ambiguous. V lost 8 bases to trimming and J lost 0 bases, with 11 bases between them. The CDR3 runs to 14 residues. Looked up from germline, CDR1 is SGHAT and CDR2 is FQNNGV. The CDR3 sequence: CASGLLSSYNEQFF. CDR3 coding DNA: TGTGCCAGCGGCCTTTTAAGCTCCTACAATGAGCAGTTCTTC.

This clone was seen just once. This chain links TRBV7-2 with TRBJ2-5; 9 bases match TRBD2. This CDR3 has 19 amino acids. The V gene end was trimmed by 0 bases and the J gene end by 2 bases; junction bases not matched to a gene: 13. Germline V gene lookup returns CDR1 SGHTA and CDR2 FQGNSA. The CDR3 sequence is CASSLAIGPLAGRQETQYF. In DNA, the CDR3 is TGTGCCAGCAGCTTAGCGATAGGGCCCCTAGCGGGGAGGCAAGAGACCCAGTACTTC.

The chain links TRBV30 to TRBJ2-1; unclear D gene. CDR3 length: 11 residues. The germline CDR1 and CDR2 sequences are GTSNPN and SVGIG (reference sequence). V gave up 2 bases and J gave up 8 bases, with 7 bases separating them. CDR3 residues: CAWSPGYEQFF. DNA for the CDR3: TGTGCCTGGAGTCCCGGTTATGAGCAGTTCTTC.

V and J are TRBV5-4 and TRBJ1-2; a possible D gene is TRBD1 (5 bases). The CDR3 has 13 residues. Trimming shortened V by 5 bases and J by 4 bases, and 12 bases separated the two germline ends. Germline lookup yields CDR1 SGHNT and CDR2 YYREEE (reference sequence). CDR3 in amino acids: CASRETGAYGYTF. The CDR3 DNA sequence: TGTGCCAGCAGAGAAACCGGGGCCTATGGCTACACCTTC.

The J gene is TRBJ2-1, the V gene TRBV5-8; D is perhaps TRBD2 (6 bases). Germline loops: CDR1 SGHTS, CDR2 YDEGEE. The CDR3 consists of 15 residues. V lost 4 bases to trimming and J lost 2 bases, with 13 bases between them. The CDR3 DNA reads TGTGCCAGCAGCAGTGGGGGGATCCCCTACAATGAGCAGTTCTTC. It specifies CASSSGGIPYNEQFF.

The genes are TRBV4-2 and TRBJ1-4, with 8 bases aligning to TRBD1. Losses at the gene ends were 4 bases for V and 2 bases for J; bases not matched to a gene: 6. Germline values: CDR1 LGHNA, CDR2 YNFKEQ. There are 16 residues in the CDR3. The CDR3 nucleotides are TGTGCCAGCAGCCTCTCAGGGGGCTTCACTAATGAAAAACTGTTTTTT. Encoded protein: CASSLSGGFTNEKLFF.

The V and J genes are TRBV19 and TRBJ2-7; 8 bases agree with TRBD1. With 6 bases clipped from V and 1 base from J, the junction kept 8 bases outside the gene matches. From germline, CDR1 is LNHDA and CDR2 SQIVND (reference sequence). The CDR3 is made up of 15 amino acids. The CDR3 loop is CASSPSRGQSYEQYF. The CDR3 nucleotides are TGTGCCAGTAGCCCCTCCAGGGGGCAATCCTACGAGCAGTACTTC.

This clone was seen just once. The J gene is TRBJ2-1, the V gene TRBV9, with D hard to call. The CDR3 sequence is 15 residues long. CDR1 SGDLS and CDR2 YYNGEE come from the germline V gene. V lost 0 bases and J lost 0, with 7 bases in between. The CDR3 DNA sequence: TGTGCCAGCAGCGTAGGGGCCAGCTCCTACAATGAGCAGTTCTTC. It encodes CASSVGASSYNEQFF.

The rearrangement uses TRBV18 and TRBJ1-5, with 9 bases that match TRBD1. Trimming at V came to 5 bases and at J to 4 bases, leaving 12 bases not matched to a gene. CDR1 is KGHSH, CDR2 LQKENI, per germline. This CDR3 contains 17 residues. The CDR3 loop is CASSENTGGAGNQPQHF. CDR3 DNA: TGTGCCAGCTCAGAGAACACAGGGGGCGCGGGGAATCAGCCCCAGCATTTT.

This chain uses TRBV5-5 with TRBJ1-6; D uncertain. The V end was cut by 9 bases, the J end by 4 bases, with 17 bases between. From germline, CDR1 is SGHKS and CDR2 YYEKEE (reference sequence). The CDR3 covers 15 residues. The CDR3 loop reads CAIAPRTQYNSPLHF. DNA of the CDR3: TGTGCCATCGCCCCGCGGACCCAGTATAATTCACCCCTCCACTTT.

The chain joins TRBV7-2 to TRBJ2-7; TRBD1 is a possible D gene (6 bases). Trimming pared 5 bases from V and 3 bases from J, leaving 14 bases between. Germline CDR1 and CDR2: SGHTA and FQGNSA. The CDR3 extends over 14 amino acids. Here the CDR3 reads CASSPRDTLYEQYF. The CDR3 DNA follows: TGTGCCAGCAGCCCACGGGACACCCTCTACGAGCAGTACTTC.

The chain recombines TRBV21-1 with TRBJ1-1. TRBV21-1 is a pseudogene locus. The CDR3 is 13 residues long. Here the CDR3 DNA reads TGTGCCAGCCTGAAGGGGGGGGCAGCGGAAGCTTTCTTT. This codes for CASLKGGAAEAFF.

V and J are TRBV10-3 and TRBJ2-7; 11 bases line up with TRBD2. CDR1 is ENHRY and CDR2 is SYGVKD in the germline V gene. The CDR3 is 16 residues long. Losses at the gene ends were 6 bases for V and 2 bases for J; bases not matched to a gene: 9. CDR3 nucleotides: TGTGCCATCAGCCCCCTGACTAGCGGGGCCACCTACGAGCAGTACTTC. Its protein product is CAISPLTSGATYEQYF.

V is TRBV5-1 and J is TRBJ2-1; a weak D match, TRBD2 (7 bases). Trimming removed 0 bases from V and 0 bases from J, with 16 bases in between. Germline-derived CDR1 and CDR2 are SGHRS and YFSETQ. The CDR3 has 18 amino acids. CDR3 sequence reads: CASSLEGGTPSSYNEQFF. The CDR3 DNA reads TGCGCCAGCAGCTTGGAGGGGGGGACTCCTAGCTCCTACAATGAGCAGTTCTTC.

The table lists this clone with a count of one. At one end, the junction sequence differs from germline, possibly due to a read error. The CDR3 here is CASSPGTGQRAF. In DNA, the CDR3 is TGTGCCAGCAGCCCCGGGACAGGGCAACGGGCCTTC. This sequence joins TRBV6-2 or TRBV6-3 and TRBJ2-7; TRBD1 matches 9 bases. The CDR3 is 12 residues long. CDR1 is MNHEY and CDR2 is SVGEGT in the germline V gene.

The chain has TRBV2 and TRBJ2-1; D is perhaps TRBD1 or TRBD2 (5 bases each). This CDR3 spans 15 amino acids. The germline V gene encodes CDR1 SNHLY and CDR2 FYNNEI. Trimming took off 5 bases at V and 0 bases at J, with 11 bases between the two ends. The CDR3 DNA reads TGTGCCAGCAGTAGGGACGGAAGCTCCTACAATGAGCAGTTCTTC. It specifies CASSRDGSSYNEQFF.

The rearrangement uses TRBV5-6 and TRBJ2-7; the D is unclear. This CDR3 contains 15 residues. Trimming took off 1 base at V and 0 bases at J, with 11 bases between the two ends. Germline-derived CDR1 and CDR2 are SGHDT and YYEEEE. CDR3 loop: CASSLPGPSSYEQYF. DNA of the CDR3: TGTGCCAGCAGCTTGCCGGGCCCGAGCTCCTACGAGCAGTACTTC.

This sequence joins TRBV5-6 and TRBJ2-3; TRBD1 or TRBD2 may be the D gene (5 bases each). V was shortened by 5 bases and J by 1 base, with 14 bases between the two germline ends. Germline-derived CDR1 and CDR2 are SGHDT and YYEEEE. CDR3 length: 15 amino acids. CDR3 amino acids: CASSWGTGRTDTQYF. The DNA for the CDR3 is TGTGCCAGCAGTTGGGGGACGGGGCGCACAGATACGCAGTATTTT.

The genes are TRBV7-8 and TRBJ2-2; 7 bases align to TRBD1. This CDR3 comprises 15 residues. The germline V gene encodes CDR1 SGHVS and CDR2 FQNEAQ. Trimming took 5 bases from V and 0 from J; bases not matched to a gene: 3. The CDR3 nucleotides read TGTGCCAGCAGCGTTGACAGGGCGAACACCGGGGAGCTGTTTTTT. Protein: CASSVDRANTGELFF.

The chain combines TRBV6-5 with TRBJ1-2, with 7 bases that match TRBD1. Germline V lookup: CDR1 MNHEY, CDR2 SVGAGI. The J segment lost 8 bases and the V segment lost 6 bases, leaving 9 bases of the junction unmatched. The CDR3 length is 13 residues. DNA of the CDR3: TGTGCCAGCAGCAGGGACAGCCAGTCCGGCTACACCTTC. It specifies CASSRDSQSGYTF.

Details on this clone: The same CDR3 can be traced to other DNA sequences in this sample. The rearrangement uses TRBV5-5 and TRBJ2-7; 11 positions match TRBD2. V lost 0 bases to trimming and J lost 0 bases; unmatched junction nucleotides: 5. The CDR3 spans 17 residues. CDR1 and CDR2 (germline): SGHKS, YYEKEE (reference sequence). CDR3 loop: CASSLASGGSSSYEQYF. The CDR3 region has the DNA TGTGCCAGCAGCTTGGCTAGCGGGGGGTCGAGCTCCTACGAGCAGTACTTC.

CDR3 in DNA: TGTGCCAGCAACCGGGGGGGCTCCTACAATGAGCAGTTCTTC. Its translation: CASNRGGSYNEQFF. This rearrangement joins TRBV25-1 to TRBJ2-1, with TRBD2 identical over 8 bases. In germline, CDR1 is MGHDK, CDR2 SYGVNS. V dropped 7 bases and J dropped 0; count of bases not matched to a gene: 2. The CDR3 is 14 residues long.